The 19 T cell receptor beta chains reported below all come from one sample, sequenced in a study of blood T cells in healthy people across ages. Through a sample-barcoded 5' primer and a J-beta primer mix, a second PCR was run for roughly 6 to 12 cycles. Each CDR3 protein gets one entry after TCRdb re-called the 5' RACE reads with MiXCR. Of 630,000 or so distinct CDR3 sequences listed, 32% are singletons. Sequencing was performed on blood. All receptors derive from an elderly woman in good health.

The J gene is TRBJ2-2, the V gene TRBV9, with 7 bases aligning to TRBD1. V lost 0 bases, J lost 2 bases, and 4 bases stayed unmatched. Germline CDR1 SGDLS, CDR2 YYNGEE. The CDR3 loop spans 16 amino acids. CDR3 coding DNA: TGTGCCAGCAGCGTAGAGACAGGGCCCAACACCGGGGAGCTGTTTTTT. This gives the protein CASSVETGPNTGELFF.

This clonotype was seen repeatedly, ten times or more. This chain joins TRBV5-4 and TRBJ1-2, with D possibly being TRBD1 (5 bases). CDR1 SGHNT and CDR2 YYREEE come from the germline V gene (reference sequence). The V end was cut by 1 base, the J end by 5 bases, with 15 bases between. This CDR3 is 15 amino acids long. CDR3 protein: CASSLLGASEYGYTF. The CDR3 region has the DNA TGTGCCAGCAGCTTGCTTGGGGCTTCCGAATATGGCTACACCTTC.

This clonotype was counted many times. The V call is TRBV20-1, the J call TRBJ1-1; D possibly corresponds to TRBD1 (6 bases). This CDR3 comprises 12 residues. The germline CDR1 and CDR2 sequences are DFQATT and SNEGSKA (reference sequence). V was shortened by 6 bases and J by 7 bases, with 15 bases between the two germline ends. In DNA, the CDR3 is TGCAGTGCACGCCAGGGGTCGGGTGAAGCTTTCTTT. Protein: CSARQGSGEAFF.

This clonotype was found many times. The genes are TRBV20-1 and TRBJ2-3; 8 bases match TRBD2. The germline CDR1 and CDR2 sequences are DFQATT and SNEGSKA (reference sequence). The V and J ends lost 2 bases and 2 bases, in that order; junction bases with no gene match: 6. The CDR3 extends over 15 amino acids. The CDR3: CSARRAGGYTDTQYF. The CDR3 DNA reads TGCAGTGCTAGAAGGGCGGGGGGATACACAGATACGCAGTATTTT.

This clonotype came up many times. J is TRBJ1-4 and V is TRBV7-9, with D maybe TRBD1 (5 bases). Trimming shortened V by 8 bases and J by 8 bases, and 15 bases separated the two germline ends. This CDR3 region has 13 residues. The V gene's germline CDR1 is SEHNR and CDR2 FQNEAQ (reference sequence). CDR3 DNA sequence: TGTGCCAGCGCCACGGGGGGAAGGGAAAAACTGTTTTTT. Translating gives CASATGGREKLFF.

The chain has TRBV5-4 and TRBJ1-1; D is uncertain. The germline gives CDR1 SGHNT, CDR2 YYREEE (reference sequence). The germline V and J ends were trimmed by 4 bases and 0 bases, with 13 bases remaining between them. There are 15 residues in the CDR3. The CDR3 coding sequence is TGTGCCAGCAGCCCAACTCCCGGGGTGAACACTGAAGCTTTCTTT. This codes for CASSPTPGVNTEAFF.

In its sample, this clonotype was seen many times. The chain is built from TRBV6-5 and TRBJ2-2; D is ambiguous. This CDR3 has 13 residues. CDR1 is MNHEY, CDR2 SVGAGI, per germline. V was cut by 0 bases and J by 4 bases, with 3 bases left in between. The CDR3 loop reads CASSYSGTGELFF. CDR3 nucleotide sequence: TGTGCCAGCAGTTACTCCGGCACCGGGGAGCTGTTTTTT.

This clonotype was seen repeatedly, ten times or more. The rearrangement joins TRBV5-6 to TRBJ2-7; 13 bases match TRBD2. The CDR3 runs 16 residues. Germline V lookup: CDR1 SGHDT, CDR2 YYEEEE. The V and J ends lost 1 base and 6 bases, in that order; junction bases with no gene match: 7. The CDR3 DNA reads as TGTGCCAGCAGCTTGAATGCGGGACTAGCGGGGAGCGAGCAGTACTTC. This translates into CASSLNAGLAGSEQYF. The full variable domain, with the rest looked up from reference TRBV5-6 and TRBJ2-7, is DAGVTQSPTHLIKTRGQQVTLRCSPKSGHDTVSWYQQALGQGPQFIFQYYEEEERQRGNFPDRFSGHQFPNYSSELNVNALLLGDSALYLCASSLNAGLAGSEQYFGPGTRLTVT.

The chain has TRBV19 and TRBJ2-7; D is perhaps TRBD1 or TRBD2 (6 bases each). V was clipped by 0 bases and J by 6 bases, with 15 bases between them. The CDR3 extends over 15 amino acids. Germline V gene data show CDR1 as LNHDA and CDR2 as SQIVND (reference sequence). As DNA, the CDR3 is TGTGCCAGTAGTATAGAGGGGGGACACTTGTCCGAGCAGTACTTC. This translates into CASSIEGGHLSEQYF.

The chain joins TRBV20-1 to TRBJ2-4; D perhaps matches TRBD1 (5 bases). The DNA end is a closer match to TRBJ2-7, so the J assignment may be wrong. Germline V gene sequence: CDR1 DFQATT, CDR2 SNEGSKA (reference sequence). The CDR3 covers 12 residues. DNA for the CDR3: TGCAGTGCTATTCCCAGGGCGAACGAGCAGTACTTC. Translation gives CSAIPRANEQYF.

Ten or more counts support this clonotype. In DNA form, the CDR3 reads TGTGCCACCGCTGACAGGGCTGGGGCCAACGTCCTGACTTTC. It translates to CATADRAGANVLTF. The rearrangement uses TRBV25-1 and TRBJ2-6, with TRBD1 identical over 7 bases. Germline CDR1 and CDR2: MGHDK and SYGVNS. This CDR3 region has 14 residues. V gave up 10 bases and J gave up 2 bases; unmatched junction bases: 5.

This clonotype has a count of ten or more. This chain joins TRBV6-6 and TRBJ2-7; 10 bases map to TRBD1. The J segment lost 9 bases and the V segment lost 6 bases, leaving 14 bases of the junction unmatched. The CDR3 loop spans 15 amino acids. Germline V lookup: CDR1 MNHNY, CDR2 SVGAGI (reference sequence). CDR3 bases: TGTGCCAGCAGGGGGACAGGGGAACTTCGTCCCGGGCAGTACTTC. It codes for CASRGTGELRPGQYF.

This clonotype appeared many times. V usage is TRBV7-2 and J usage is TRBJ2-1; D tentatively fits TRBD1 or TRBD2 (6 bases each). V lost 4 bases and J lost 7, with 20 bases in between. CDR3 length: 16 amino acids. The germline V gene encodes CDR1 SGHTA and CDR2 FQGNSA. CDR3 bases: TGTGCCAGCAGCTCCTTACCGGGGGCCCGGGGAAATGAGCAGTTCTTC. Protein sequence: CASSSLPGARGNEQFF.

Turning to this clonotype: A much bigger clone sits one base away, suggesting this may be a read error. The CDR3 is CASSPPGQGMMSEQFF. CDR3 DNA sequence: TGTGCCAGCTCACCCCCGGGACAGGGGATGATGAGTGAGCAGTTCTTC. The V gene is TRBV18, the J gene TRBJ2-1; the match to TRBD1 covers 10 bases. The CDR3 is 16 residues long. Losses at the gene ends were 3 bases for V and 9 bases for J; bases not matched to a gene: 11. In germline, CDR1 is KGHSH, CDR2 LQKENI. Together with reference TRBV18 and TRBJ2-1, the CDR3 gives the full variable domain: NAGVMQNPRHLVRRRGQEARLRCSPMKGHSHVYWYRQLPEEGLKFMVYLQKENIIDESGMPKERFSAEFPKEGPSILRIQQVVRGDSAAYFCASSPPGQGMMSEQFFGPGTRLTVL.

This clonotype came up a few times. V usage is TRBV11-2 and J usage is TRBJ2-7; 9 nucleotides agree with TRBD2. V was clipped by 6 bases and J by 7 bases; unmatched bases: 22. This CDR3 region has 18 residues. Germline V gives CDR1 SGHAT, CDR2 FQNNGV. This chain's CDR3 is CASRRAGGAGGHYNEQYF. For the CDR3, the DNA is TGTGCCAGCAGACGGGCGGGGGGAGCGGGGGGACACTACAATGAGCAGTACTTC.

Worth noting for this clonotype: A single base separates this from a much larger clone, so it may be a read error. The rearrangement uses TRBV7-6 and TRBJ2-3; D is uncertain. This CDR3 region has 12 residues. The V gene's germline CDR1 is SGHVS and CDR2 FNYEAQ. CDR3 DNA: TGTGCCGGCAGCCTCCTTGTGGATACGCAGTATTTT. It is translated as CAGSLLVDTQYF.

In this sample, this clonotype turned up many times. The CDR3 is CASDEREVAQYF. CDR3 DNA: TGTGCCAGCGATGAGAGAGAAGTGGCCCAGTACTTC. The chain is built from TRBV6-1 and TRBJ2-5, with D unresolved. Germline loops: CDR1 MNHNS, CDR2 SASEGT. The CDR3 length is 12 residues. Trimming left V 8 bases short and J 9 bases short, with 16 bases between.

This clonotype was counted ten times or more. The chain combines TRBV3-1 with TRBJ2-5; TRBD2 agrees at 10 bases. Trimming removed 3 bases from V and 4 bases from J; junction bases left unmatched: 5. CDR1 LGHDT and CDR2 YNNKEL come from the germline V gene (reference sequence). The CDR3 sequence is 15 residues long. For the CDR3, the DNA is TGTGCCAGCAGCCAGACCTTAGCGGGGGGAGAGACCCAGTACTTC. Translated, it gives CASSQTLAGGETQYF.

The V call is TRBV10-2, the J call TRBJ1-5; 7 bases line up with TRBD1. Germline V gene data show CDR1 as WSHSY and CDR2 as SAAADI. There are 17 residues in the CDR3. Trimming cost V 4 bases and J 2 bases; bases outside gene matches: 11. Here the CDR3 reads CASSVKGAQGGNQPQHF. CDR3 in DNA: TGCGCCAGCAGTGTGAAGGGGGCCCAGGGGGGCAATCAGCCCCAGCATTTT.